This is a list of T cell receptor beta chains from one sample in a study of cytomegalovirus exposure and HLA in healthy donors. The data were produced by immunoSEQ multiplex PCR, yet TCRdb's version contains in-frame clones alone and is incomplete. The table includes about 200,000 clones, approximately 80% detected once. The specimen was PBMCs. These receptors all come from a man younger than 40 in good health and CMV-seronegative. Each CDR3 is given with its conserved first and last residue. D genes are given only for firm matches. Where a row states a size, it is once, few, many or the class of an expanded clone; other rows omit it.

.,.,TRBV28,TRBJ2-7,CASSPPWEEQYF,TGTGCCAGCAGCCCTCCCTGGGAGGAGCAGTACTTC
.,TRBD1,TRBV15,TRBJ1-5,CATSSGQGDQPQHF,TGTGCCACCAGCAGTGGACAGGGGGATCAGCCCCAGCATTTT
few,TRBD1,TRBV5-8,TRBJ2-3,CASSLEGQGPGATQYF,TGTGCCAGCAGCTTGGAGGGACAGGGACCTGGGGCTACGCAGTATTTT
.,.,TRBV6-1,TRBJ1-4,CASQTWGTPELFF,TGTGCCAGCCAGACCTGGGGGACACCAGAACTGTTTTTT
.,.,TRBV28,TRBJ1-5,CASSLVGGAASNQPQHF,TGTGCCAGCAGTTTAGTTGGGGGGGCGGCGAGCAATCAGCCCCAGCATTTT
.,.,TRBV9,TRBJ2-7,CASSVAGGHDEQYF,TGTGCCAGCAGCGTAGCTGGGGGACACGACGAGCAGTACTTC
.,TRBD1,TRBV6-5,TRBJ2-2,CASRPTGAGELFF,TGTGCCAGCAGACCTACAGGGGCCGGGGAGCTGTTTTTT
.,.,TRBV29-1,TRBJ2-6,CSVEDVWGVGANVLTF,TGCAGCGTTGAAGATGTTTGGGGGGTTGGGGCCAACGTCCTGACTTTC
once,.,TRBV6-5,TRBJ2-3,CAAERADTQYF,TGTGCCGCCGAGCGGGCAGATACGCAGTATTTT
.,.,TRBV27,TRBJ2-3,CASSPGADTQYF,TGTGCCAGCAGCCCCGGTGCAGATACGCAGTATTTT
.,TRBD2,TRBV2,TRBJ2-3,CASSPTSGGEVDTQYF,TGTGCCAGCAGTCCCACTAGCGGGGGTGAGGTAGATACGCAGTATTTT
.,TRBD1,TRBV5-6,TRBJ2-3,CASSSGSGTAGATDTQYF,TGTGCCAGCAGTAGTGGGTCCGGGACAGCAGGGGCCACAGATACGCAGTATTTT
.,TRBD2,TRBV10-3,TRBJ2-3,CAISPGTSGTTDTQYF,TGTGCCATCAGTCCCGGGACTAGCGGAACCACAGATACGCAGTATTTT
few,TRBD1,TRBV7-9,TRBJ2-1,CASSSRQGRGNREQFF,TGTGCCAGCAGCTCCCGACAGGGAAGGGGCAATCGGGAGCAGTTCTTC
.,TRBD1,TRBV6-6,TRBJ2-5,CASSYSIQGAIETQYF,TGTGCCAGCAGTTACTCGATCCAGGGGGCAATAGAGACCCAGTACTTC
.,.,TRBV7-8,TRBJ2-5,CASSSKTQYF,TGTGCCAGCAGTTCTAAGACCCAGTACTTC
.,TRBD2,TRBV7-2,TRBJ2-5,CASSRLAGGEETQYF,TGTGCCAGCAGCCGACTAGCGGGGGGCGAAGAGACCCAGTACTTC
.,.,TRBV5-4,TRBJ1-2,CASSPTGYGYGYTF,TGTGCCAGCAGCCCGACAGGTTATGGCTATGGCTACACCTTC
.,.,TRBV9,TRBJ2-1,CASSVGAKSYNEQFF,TGTGCCAGCAGCGTAGGCGCGAAGAGTTACAATGAGCAGTTCTTC
few,.,TRBV19,TRBJ1-1,CASNPLAGREVNTEAFF,TGTGCCAGTAACCCTCTCGCAGGGCGGGAAGTGAACACTGAAGCTTTCTTT
.,TRBD1,TRBV9,TRBJ2-2,CASSGTGVTGELFF,TGTGCCAGCAGCGGGACAGGAGTAACCGGGGAGCTGTTTTTT
.,.,TRBV6-5,TRBJ2-2,CASSYGTSGELFF,TGTGCCAGCAGTTACGGGACATCCGGGGAGCTGTTTTTT
.,.,TRBV9,TRBJ2-1,CASSGLAASSYNEQFF,TGTGCCAGCAGCGGCCTGGCCGCTAGCTCCTACAATGAGCAGTTCTTC